This TCR beta chain was observed in a study of cytomegalovirus exposure and HLA in healthy donors. The CDR3 is made up of 16 amino acids. Germline lookup yields CDR1 LNHDA and CDR2 SQIVND (reference sequence). Deletions cut 7 bases from V and 3 bases from J, with 19 bases between. Findings and limits, study-wide: As a later analysis showed, several of the most significant clusters appeared to be linked to common viral pathogens. Productive status was seen about 90% or about 30% of the time for most TCR beta V segments in an earlier analysis.

A single count supports this clone. Antigen unknown. Primers for the PCR totalled 60 Vbeta and 13 Jbeta. Produced via immunoSEQ multiplex PCR; TCRdb's table is partial and in-frame only. The sample yields about 130,000 clones, roughly 80% seen once. The TCR sequence derives from a man aged 50-59 years in good health and CMV-seronegative. This chain joins TRBV19 and TRBJ1-5; possible D gene TRBD1, 5 bases. What was sequenced was PBMCs. The CDR3 bases are TGTGCCAGTATTAGAGGGACTGGAACGTTCAATCAGCCCCAGCATTTT. It encodes CASIRGTGTFNQPQHF.